This T cell receptor (beta chain) is from a study of cytomegalovirus exposure and HLA in healthy donors. Notes on the study in general: Three chains tied to CMV proved CMV antigen-specific in vitro. Diagnosis of cytomegalovirus status made by the classifier reportedly showed high specificity and sensitivity. For presence/absence analyses, sequencing depth was assumed to be roughly uniform across donors.

Donors counted as nominally healthy when sampled, yet unrecorded immune exposures were likely. With 60 Vbeta and 13 Jbeta primers, the PCR was carried out. TCRdb keeps only in-frame clones here, not all; method: immunoSEQ multiplex PCR. This sample has about 160,000 clones, with roughly 80% found just once. Concerning this clone itself: The antigen remains undetermined.

The CDR3 length is 12 residues. CDR1 WSHSY and CDR2 SAAADI come from the germline V gene. The receptor was isolated from a man between 25 and 39 years old in good health and CMV-seronegative. The specimen sequenced was PBMCs. The chain couples TRBV10-2 to TRBJ2-5; the match to TRBD2 covers 7 bases. The J call is doubtful: the DNA matches TRBJ2-7 better. This CDR3 reads CASMASGYEQYF. The DNA of the CDR3 is TGCGCCAGCATGGCTAGCGGTTACGAGCAGTACTTC.